Detailed here is one T cell receptor (beta chain). What it recognizes is unknown. The record originates from a study of shared clonotypes between healthy human individuals. Study-wide results and caveats: Clonotype sharing among donors, it was expected, would be affected by sequencing depth. Between four donors, naive CD4 clonotypes were shared at a level of around 4.9%.

Assay used: immunoSEQ multiplex PCR; TCRdb lists only in-frame clones, some missing. The table has millions of clones, about 92% seen once. The germline V gene has CDR1 LGHNT and CDR2 FRNRAP. V lost 3 bases, J lost 8 bases, and 14 bases lay in between. The CDR3 sequence is 14 residues long. Every one of the donors was a Caucasian adult that lived in Nashville, Tennessee. This sequence was found in a man aged 18-30 years in good health. Some clones in this sample may be carry-over from other donors' samples. Sample: naive CD4+ T cells from PBMCs. As for subset: CD45RA+ positively selected. V usage is TRBV12-5 and J usage is TRBJ2-1; D is tentatively TRBD1 or TRBD2 (6 bases each). The CDR3 loop is CASGFFSGEDEQFF. CDR3 sequence (DNA): TGTGCTAGTGGTTTTTTTTCAGGGGAGGATGAGCAGTTCTTC.